The clone carrying this T cell receptor (beta chain) occurred a few times. Its target is unknown. The source material, RNA transcripts, was used to amplify TCR beta CDR3 regions. When the TCR CDR3 underwent first-round RT-PCR, the HTBI primer set was used. TCRdb re-called the multiplex PCR reads through MiXCR, storing one row per CDR3 protein. Among approximately 380,000 distinct CDR3 sequences listed, less than 20% were seen once. The data were obtained in a study of T cells in Graves' hyperthyroidism and ophthalmopathy. The overall study: Peripheral blood was drawn at first diagnosis, prior to all treatment. Study-wide points: Using 13 V-J features, a model discriminated ophthalmopathy from stable hyperthyroidism.

The clonotype comes from a man aged 18 to 30 with Graves' ophthalmopathy. The sequencing input was blood.

The CDR3 nucleotides read TGTGCCAGCAGCTCCCCCGCGGGAGCGGGGGGCCAGAGCTCCTACAATGAGCAGTTCTTC. Translation: CASSSPAGAGGQSSYNEQFF. This chain connects TRBV7-8 to TRBJ2-1, with 9 positions matching TRBD2. Germline loops: CDR1 SGHVS, CDR2 FQNEAQ. The CDR3 is 20 amino acids. V shed 4 bases, J shed 0 bases, and the junction held 16 bases outside the gene matches.